This T cell receptor (beta chain) came from a study of T cells in Graves' hyperthyroidism and ophthalmopathy. The study's findings and limits: A 13 V-J signature model discriminated ophthalmopathy versus stable hyperthyroidism. Blood also showed most of the thyroid clonotypes that were expanded above 0.001.

The table lists this clonotype with many counts. As yet, its antigen is unknown. TCR beta CDR3 regions were amplified from RNA transcripts. A first-round RT-PCR of the TCR CDR3 used the HTBI primer set. TCRdb called the multiplex PCR reads again in MiXCR, with one record for every CDR3 protein. Of 640,000 or so distinct CDR3 sequences in the sample, roughly 14% are singletons; the top ten hold around 4.1%. Trimming removed 6 bases from V and 5 bases from J; junction bases left unmatched: 7. Germline-derived CDR1 and CDR2 are MNHNS and SASEGT. This CDR3 region has 15 residues. The sequencing sample was made of blood. The TCR comes from a middle-aged woman with Graves' ophthalmopathy. The V gene is TRBV6-1, the J gene TRBJ2-2; 9 bases line up with TRBD2. The chain's CDR3 is CASRLSGSWTGELFF. CDR3 nucleotides: TGTGCCAGCAGGCTTAGCGGGAGTTGGACCGGGGAGCTGTTTTTT.